This TCR beta chain was identified during a study of blood T cells in healthy people across ages. Findings and limits, study-wide: Donor CMV infection status was unknown, possibly confounding age-related changes in expanded clonotypes.

In its sample, this clonotype was seen a few times. Antigen: not known. PCR was performed a second time for roughly 6 to 12 cycles using a sample-barcoded 5' primer and a J-beta primer mix. TCRdb re-analysed the 5' RACE reads in MiXCR, keeping a single row per CDR3 protein. The table has about 1.7 million distinct CDR3 sequences, roughly 30% seen once. Germline CDR1 is SEHNR and CDR2 is FQNEAQ (reference sequence). CDR3 length: 15 residues. Trimming stripped 2 bases from V and 1 base from J, with 11 bases between. Sequencing input: blood. This sequence originates from a woman in her thirties in good health. J is TRBJ1-2 and V is TRBV7-9; possibly TRBD1 for D (5 bases). CDR3 nucleotides: TGTGCCAGCAGCTTACAGGGACTTAATAACTATGGCTACACCTTC. Residues: CASSLQGLNNYGYTF.